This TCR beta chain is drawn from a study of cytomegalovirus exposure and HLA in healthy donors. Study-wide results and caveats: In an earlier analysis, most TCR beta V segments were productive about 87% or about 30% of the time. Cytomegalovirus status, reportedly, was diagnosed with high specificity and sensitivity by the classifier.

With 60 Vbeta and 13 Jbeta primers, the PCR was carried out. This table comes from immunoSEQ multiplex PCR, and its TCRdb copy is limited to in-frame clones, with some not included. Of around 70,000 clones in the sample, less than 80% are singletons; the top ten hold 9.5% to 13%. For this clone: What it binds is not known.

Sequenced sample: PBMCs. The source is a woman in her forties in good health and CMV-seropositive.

The CDR3 region has the DNA TGTGCCAGCAGGCCGGTAGAGAACACTGAAGCTTTCTTT. Translation: CASRPVENTEAFF. The genes are TRBV7-9 and TRBJ1-1, with D hard to call. The germline gives CDR1 SEHNR, CDR2 FQNEAQ (reference sequence). CDR3 length equals 13 residues. V was clipped by 6 bases and J by 1 base, with 9 bases between them.